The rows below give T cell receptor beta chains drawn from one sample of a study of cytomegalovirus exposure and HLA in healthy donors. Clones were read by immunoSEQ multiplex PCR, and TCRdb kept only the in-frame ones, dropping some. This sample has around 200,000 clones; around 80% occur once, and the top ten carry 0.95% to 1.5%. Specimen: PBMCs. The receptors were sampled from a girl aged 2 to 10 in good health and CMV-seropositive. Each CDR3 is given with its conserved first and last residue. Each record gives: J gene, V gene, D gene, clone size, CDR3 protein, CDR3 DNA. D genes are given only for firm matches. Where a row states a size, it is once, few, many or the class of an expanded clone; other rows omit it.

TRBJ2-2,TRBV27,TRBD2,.,CASSPFIAGGGTGELFF,TGTGCCAGCAGTCCGTTCATCGCGGGGGGAGGCACCGGGGAGCTGTTTTTT
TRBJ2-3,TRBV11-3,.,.,CASSLRGSFTQYF,TGTGCCAGCAGCTTACGGGGATCCTTCACGCAGTATTTT
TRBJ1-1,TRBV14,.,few,CASSEGLDTEAFF,TGTGCCAGCAGCGAGGGACTGGACACTGAAGCTTTCTTT
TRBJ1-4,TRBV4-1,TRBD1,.,CASSQAGGRDSEKLFF,TGCGCCAGCAGCCAAGCAGGGGGAAGGGATTCTGAAAAACTGTTTTTT
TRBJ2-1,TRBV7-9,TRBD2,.,CASSLSGIGDEQFF,TGTGCCAGCAGCTTAAGCGGGATAGGGGATGAGCAGTTCTTC
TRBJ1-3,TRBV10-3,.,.,CAISNRDLSGNTIYF,TGTGCCATCAGTAACAGGGACCTCTCTGGAAACACCATATATTTT
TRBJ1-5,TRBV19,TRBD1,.,CASRDRVRGPQHF,TGTGCCAGTAGGGACAGGGTCCGGGGGCCCCAGCATTTT
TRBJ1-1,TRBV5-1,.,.,CASSGPGEYTEAFF,TGCGCCAGCAGCGGGCCGGGGGAGTACACTGAAGCTTTCTTT
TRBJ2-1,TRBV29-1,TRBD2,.,CSVEYRTRSHNEQFF,TGCAGCGTTGAATATAGGACTAGGTCCCACAATGAGCAGTTCTTC
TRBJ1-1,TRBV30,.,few,CAWRKGTEAFF,TGTGCCTGGAGGAAGGGGACTGAAGCTTTCTTT
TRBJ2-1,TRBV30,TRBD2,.,CAWTKTSGISYNEQFF,TGTGCCTGGACGAAGACTAGCGGGATCTCCTACAATGAGCAGTTCTTC
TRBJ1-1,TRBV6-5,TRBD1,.,CASSYSGGSGTEAFF,TGTGCCAGCAGTTACTCAGGGGGCTCTGGCACTGAAGCTTTCTTT
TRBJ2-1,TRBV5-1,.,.,CASSLWQNYNEQFF,TGCGCCAGCAGCTTGTGGCAGAACTACAATGAGCAGTTCTTC
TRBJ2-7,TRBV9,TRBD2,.,CASSAGGGTYEQYF,TGTGCCAGCAGCGCCGGGGGGGGAACCTACGAGCAGTACTTC
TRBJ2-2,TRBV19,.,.,CASSSVVNTGELFF,TGTGCCAGTAGTAGTGTCGTAAACACCGGGGAGCTGTTTTTT
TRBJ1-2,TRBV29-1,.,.,CSVYTGIGYTF,TGCAGCGTTTACACGGGAATAGGCTACACCTTC
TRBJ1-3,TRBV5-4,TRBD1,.,CASQGQGHSGNTIYF,TGTGCCAGCCAAGGACAGGGCCACTCTGGAAACACCATATATTTT
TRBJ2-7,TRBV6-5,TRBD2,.,CASSYSTGGAYEQYF,TGTGCCAGCAGTTACTCGACGGGGGGAGCCTACGAGCAGTACTTC